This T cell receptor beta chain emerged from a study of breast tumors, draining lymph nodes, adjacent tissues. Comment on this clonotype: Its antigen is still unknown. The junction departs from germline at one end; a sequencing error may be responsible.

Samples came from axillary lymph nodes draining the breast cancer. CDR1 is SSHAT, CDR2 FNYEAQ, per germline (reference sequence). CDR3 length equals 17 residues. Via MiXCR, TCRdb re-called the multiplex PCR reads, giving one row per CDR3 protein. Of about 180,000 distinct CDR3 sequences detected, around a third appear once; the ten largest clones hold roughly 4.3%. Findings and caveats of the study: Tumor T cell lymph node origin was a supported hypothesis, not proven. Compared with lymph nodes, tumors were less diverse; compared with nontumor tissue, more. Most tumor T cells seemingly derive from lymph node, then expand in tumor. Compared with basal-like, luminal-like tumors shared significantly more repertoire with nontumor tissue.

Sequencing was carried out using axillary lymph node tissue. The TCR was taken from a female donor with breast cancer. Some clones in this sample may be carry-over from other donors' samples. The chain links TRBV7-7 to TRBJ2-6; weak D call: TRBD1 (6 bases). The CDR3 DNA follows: TGTGCTAGCAGCTCAGCAAGGGGGAGCTCTGGGGCCAACGTCCTGACTTTC. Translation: CASSSARGSSGANVLTF.